The 2 T cell receptor beta chains given below trace back to one sample, sequenced in a study of cytomegalovirus exposure and HLA in healthy donors. Both 60 Vbeta primers and 13 Jbeta primers went into the PCR. The protocol was immunoSEQ multiplex PCR, while the TCRdb copy is restricted to in-frame clones and leaves out a portion. The sample shows roughly 200,000 clones, 70% to 80% of them seen only once. What was sequenced was PBMCs. Receptor source: a woman aged 60-75 years in good health and CMV-seropositive.

The J gene is TRBJ1-5, the V gene TRBV2, with D possibly TRBD1 on 5 matching bases. Germline loops: CDR1 SNHLY, CDR2 FYNNEI. CDR3 length equals 14 residues. Trimming took off 5 bases at V and 5 bases at J, with 13 bases between the two ends. CDR3 nucleotide sequence: TGTGCCAGCAGTCCAACGTGGGGGGATCAGCCCCAGCATTTT. This codes for CASSPTWGDQPQHF. Using reference TRBV2 and TRBJ1-5 for the parts outside the CDR3, the full variable domain is EPEVTQTPSHQVTQMGQEVILRCVPISNHLYFYWYRQILGQKVEFLVSFYNNEISEKSEIFDDQFSVERPDGSNFTLKIRSTKLEDSAMYFCASSPTWGDQPQHFGDGTRLSIL.

A few counts support this clone. The CDR3 nucleotides are TGTGCCAGCAGTGACGGGACAGGCTTGTATTCTGAAGCTTTCTTT. It is translated as CASSDGTGLYSEAFF. The chain links TRBV28 to TRBJ1-1; 8 nucleotides agree with TRBD1. Germline V gene data show CDR1 as MDHEN and CDR2 as SYDVKM. V was clipped by 5 bases and J by 6 bases; unmatched bases: 11. The CDR3 spans 15 residues.